The TCR beta chain described here comes from a study of cytomegalovirus exposure and HLA in healthy donors. A multiplex PCR was run with 60 Vbeta primers and 13 Jbeta primers. Generated by immunoSEQ multiplex PCR, the TCRdb table keeps only in-frame clones and is missing some. The table has approximately 97,000 clones, 78% seen once. The CDR3 length is 14 residues. Germline-derived CDR1 and CDR2 are SQVTM and ANQGSEA. V lost 6 bases and J 4 bases, leaving 18 bases between the germline ends. This clone occurred a few times. Its antigen is unknown. Study results and caveats: Sequencing probably produced one cluster of sequence variants that were highly shared.

V usage is TRBV29-1 and J usage is TRBJ2-5; D perhaps matches TRBD2 (6 bases). This TCR came from a woman aged 40 to 50 in good health and CMV-seropositive. Sequenced sample: PBMCs. The CDR3 is CSVSTRSRGETQYF. The CDR3 DNA follows: TGCAGCGTGTCGACTAGGAGTAGAGGAGAGACCCAGTACTTC.